These T cell receptor beta chains were read from a single sample in a study of shared clonotypes between healthy human individuals. The assay was immunoSEQ multiplex PCR, and TCRdb's table has in-frame clones only and misses some. The table shows 2 million to 2.5 million clones, with roughly 93% occurring only once. The sequenced sample consisted of naive CD4+ T cells from PBMCs. The source is a man aged 18 to 30 in good health. Some clones in this sample may be carry-over from other donors' samples. Both conserved end residues are part of each CDR3. D genes are given only for firm matches. For some rows the clone size is stated as once, few or many, or as a class when expanded; others skip it.

TRBJ2-2	14	TRBV6-5	.	TRBD2	TGTGCCAGCAGTCTAGCGGGAGACACCGGGGAGCTGTTTTTT	CASSLAGDTGELFF
TRBJ2-3	14	TRBV5-1	.	.	TGCGCCAGCAGCTTGGCGGGGGGCTCAGATACGCAGTATTTT	CASSLAGGSDTQYF
TRBJ2-2	13	TRBV6-5	.	.	TGTGCCAGCAGCCCAGGGGTCACCGGGGAGCTGTTTTTT	CASSPGVTGELFF
TRBJ2-7	14	TRBV7-2	.	.	TGTGCCAGCAGCCTCGGGACCACCCTGGGGGAGCAGTACTTC	CASSLGTTLGEQYF
TRBJ1-3	17	TRBV5-8	.	TRBD1	TGTGCCAGCAGCAAGGGACAGGGGGCGCTGGGAGGAAACACCATATATTTT	CASSKGQGALGGNTIYF
TRBJ1-1	13	TRBV7-9	.	TRBD1	TGTGCCAGCAGCCAAGGACAGGACGCTGAAGCTTTCTTT	CASSQGQDAEAFF
TRBJ2-1	17	TRBV19	.	TRBD1	TGTGCCAGTAGTTCTACTAGAGACAGGGGGGGATACAATGAGCAGTTCTTC	CASSSTRDRGGYNEQFF
TRBJ2-7	16	TRBV7-6	once	TRBD2	TGTGCCAGCAGCCCGAGGACTAGCGGACTACTCTACGAGCAGTACTTC	CASSPRTSGLLYEQYF
TRBJ2-1	15	TRBV28	.	TRBD2	TGTGCCAGCAGCGGACCTAGCGGGGACTACAATGAGCAGTTCTTC	CASSGPSGDYNEQFF
TRBJ2-7	13	TRBV7-2	.	.	TGTGCCAGCAGCTTCAACGGACCCTACGAGCAGTACTTC	CASSFNGPYEQYF
TRBJ2-1	12	TRBV29-1	.	.	TGCAGCGTTGAATGGCTGTTCAATGAGCAGTTCTTC	CSVEWLFNEQFF
TRBJ2-1	15	TRBV6-1	.	.	TGTGCCAGCACCATACAGGGGAGGGTCTACAATGAGCAGTTCTTC	CASTIQGRVYNEQFF
TRBJ2-1	12	TRBV7-2	.	.	TGTGCCAGCAGCTTAAATATGGGACCCGGGATCTTC	CASSLNMGPGIF
TRBJ1-1	12	TRBV29-1	few	.	TGCAGCGTTTGCTTTGGGGACACTGAAGCTTTCTTT	CSVCFGDTEAFF
TRBJ2-5	15	TRBV7-8	few	TRBD2	TGTGCCAGCAGGCCTGGGACTAGCGACGTAGAGACCCAGTACTTC	CASRPGTSDVETQYF